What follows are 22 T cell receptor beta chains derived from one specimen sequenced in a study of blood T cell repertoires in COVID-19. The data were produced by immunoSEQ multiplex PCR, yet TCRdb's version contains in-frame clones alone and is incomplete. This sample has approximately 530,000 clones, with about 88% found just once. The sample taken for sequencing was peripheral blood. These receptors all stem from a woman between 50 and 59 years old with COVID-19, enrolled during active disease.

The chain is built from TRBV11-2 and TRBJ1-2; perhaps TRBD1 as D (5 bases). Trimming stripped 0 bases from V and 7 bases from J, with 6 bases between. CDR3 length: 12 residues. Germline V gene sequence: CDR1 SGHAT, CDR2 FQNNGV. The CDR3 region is CASSLEGAGYTF. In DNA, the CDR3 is TGTGCCAGCAGCTTAGAAGGGGCTGGCTACACCTTC.

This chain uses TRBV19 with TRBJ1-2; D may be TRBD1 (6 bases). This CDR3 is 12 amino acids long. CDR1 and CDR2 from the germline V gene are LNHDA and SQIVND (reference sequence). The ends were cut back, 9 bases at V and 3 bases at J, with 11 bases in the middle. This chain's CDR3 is CASQQGYYGYTF. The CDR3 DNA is TGTGCCAGCCAACAGGGATACTATGGCTACACCTTC.

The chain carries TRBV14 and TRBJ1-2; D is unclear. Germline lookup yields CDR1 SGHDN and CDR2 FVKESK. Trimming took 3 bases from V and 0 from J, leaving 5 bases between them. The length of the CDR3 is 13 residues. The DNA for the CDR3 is TGTGCCAGCAGCCACCCTGCTAACTATGGCTACACCTTC. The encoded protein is CASSHPANYGYTF.

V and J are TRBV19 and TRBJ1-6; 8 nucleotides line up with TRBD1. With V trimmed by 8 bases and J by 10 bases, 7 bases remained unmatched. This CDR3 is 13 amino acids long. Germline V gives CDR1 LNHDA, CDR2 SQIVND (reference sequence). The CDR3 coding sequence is TGTGCCAGTGCGGACAGGGTGAAGTCACCCCTCCACTTT. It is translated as CASADRVKSPLHF.

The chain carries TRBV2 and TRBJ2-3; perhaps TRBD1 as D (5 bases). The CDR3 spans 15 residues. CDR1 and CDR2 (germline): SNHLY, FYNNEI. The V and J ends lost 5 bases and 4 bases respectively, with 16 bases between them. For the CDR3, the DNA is TGTGCCAGCAGTTCACAGGCCCTTGGGGCAGATACGCAGTATTTT. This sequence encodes CASSSQALGADTQYF. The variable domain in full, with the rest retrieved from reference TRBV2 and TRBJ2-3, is EPEVTQTPSHQVTQMGQEVILRCVPISNHLYFYWYRQILGQKVEFLVSFYNNEISEKSEIFDDQFSVERPDGSNFTLKIRSTKLEDSAMYFCASSSQALGADTQYFGPGTRLTVL.

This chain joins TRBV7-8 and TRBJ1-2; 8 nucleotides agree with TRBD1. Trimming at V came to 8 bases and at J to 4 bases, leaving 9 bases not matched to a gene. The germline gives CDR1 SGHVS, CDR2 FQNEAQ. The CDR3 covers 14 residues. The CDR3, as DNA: TGTGCCAGCGGCCGACAGGGGTTGGGCTATGGCTACACCTTC. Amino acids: CASGRQGLGYGYTF.

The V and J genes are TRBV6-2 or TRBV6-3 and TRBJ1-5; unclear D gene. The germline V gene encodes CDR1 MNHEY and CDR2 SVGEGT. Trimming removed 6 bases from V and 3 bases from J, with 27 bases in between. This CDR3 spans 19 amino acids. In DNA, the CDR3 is TGTGCCAGCAGCCCGCCCCCCTTGGAACTGGAGACCCCCAATCAGCCCCAGCATTTT. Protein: CASSPPPLELETPNQPQHF.

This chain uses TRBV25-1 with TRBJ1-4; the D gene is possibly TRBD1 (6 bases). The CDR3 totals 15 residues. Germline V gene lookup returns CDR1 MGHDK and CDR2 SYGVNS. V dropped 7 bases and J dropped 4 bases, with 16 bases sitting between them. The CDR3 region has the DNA TGTGCCAGCACCTCTGACTCAGGGGATAATGAAAAACTGTTTTTT. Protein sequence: CASTSDSGDNEKLFF.

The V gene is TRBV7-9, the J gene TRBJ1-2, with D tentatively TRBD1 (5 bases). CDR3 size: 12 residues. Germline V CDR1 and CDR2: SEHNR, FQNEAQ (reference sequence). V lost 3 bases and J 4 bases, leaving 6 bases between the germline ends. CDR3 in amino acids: CASSFDSYGYTF. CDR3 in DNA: TGTGCCAGCAGCTTTGACAGCTATGGCTACACCTTC.

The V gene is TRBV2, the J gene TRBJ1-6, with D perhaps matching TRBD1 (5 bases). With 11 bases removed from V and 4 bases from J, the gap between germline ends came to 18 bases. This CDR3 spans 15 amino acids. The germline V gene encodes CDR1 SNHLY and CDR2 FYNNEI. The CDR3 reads CAGRIFGGYNSPLHF. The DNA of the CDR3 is TGTGCCGGGAGGATCTTCGGGGGATATAATTCACCCCTCCACTTT.

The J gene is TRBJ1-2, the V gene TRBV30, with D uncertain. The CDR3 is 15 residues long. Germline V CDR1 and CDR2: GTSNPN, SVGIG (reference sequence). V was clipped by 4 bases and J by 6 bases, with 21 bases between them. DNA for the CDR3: TGTGCCTGGACCCCCAGTGGCGATATGAGGGATGGCTACACCTTC. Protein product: CAWTPSGDMRDGYTF.

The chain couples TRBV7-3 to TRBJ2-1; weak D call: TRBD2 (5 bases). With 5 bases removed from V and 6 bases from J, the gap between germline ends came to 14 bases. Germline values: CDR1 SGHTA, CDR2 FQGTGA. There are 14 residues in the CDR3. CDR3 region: CASSPGIGSNEQFF. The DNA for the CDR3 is TGTGCCAGCAGCCCGGGGATCGGAAGCAATGAGCAGTTCTTC.

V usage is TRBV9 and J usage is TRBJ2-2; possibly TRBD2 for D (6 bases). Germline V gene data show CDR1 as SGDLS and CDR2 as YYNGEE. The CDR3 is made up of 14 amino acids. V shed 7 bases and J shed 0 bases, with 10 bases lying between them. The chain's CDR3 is CASRGASNTGELFF. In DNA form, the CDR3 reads TGTGCCAGCCGCGGGGCGTCGAACACCGGGGAGCTGTTTTTT. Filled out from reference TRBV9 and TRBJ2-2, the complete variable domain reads DSGVTQTPKHLITATGQRVTLRCSPRSGDLSVYWYQQSLDQGLQFLIQYYNGEERAKGNILERFSAQQFPDLHSELNLSSLELGDSALYFCASRGASNTGELFFGEGSRLTVL.

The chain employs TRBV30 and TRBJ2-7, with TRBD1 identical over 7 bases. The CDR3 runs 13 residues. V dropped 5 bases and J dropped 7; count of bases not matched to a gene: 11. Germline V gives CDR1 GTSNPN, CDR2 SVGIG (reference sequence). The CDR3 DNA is TGTGCCTGGTTAGACAGGGCCTCGAGGGAGCAGTACTTC. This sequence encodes CAWLDRASREQYF.

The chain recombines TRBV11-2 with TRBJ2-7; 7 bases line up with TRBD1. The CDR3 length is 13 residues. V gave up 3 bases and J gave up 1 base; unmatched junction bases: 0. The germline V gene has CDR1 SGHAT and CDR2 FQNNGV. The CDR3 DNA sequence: TGTGCCAGCAGCTTGGGACAGTCCTACGAGCAGTACTTC. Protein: CASSLGQSYEQYF.

The CDR3 sequence: CASAGQGVNTGELFF. CDR3 nucleotides: TGTGCCAGCGCCGGACAGGGGGTGAACACCGGGGAGCTGTTTTTT. The chain has TRBV9 and TRBJ2-2, with 10 bases identical to TRBD1. After removal of 7 bases from V and 1 base from J, the junction contained 4 bases not matched to a gene. The CDR3 extends over 15 amino acids. Germline lookup yields CDR1 SGDLS and CDR2 YYNGEE.

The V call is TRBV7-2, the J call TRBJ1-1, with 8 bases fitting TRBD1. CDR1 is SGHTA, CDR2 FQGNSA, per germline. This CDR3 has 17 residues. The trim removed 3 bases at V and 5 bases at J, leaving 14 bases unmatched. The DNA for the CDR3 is TGTGCCAGCAGCTTTAGTAGGACAGGGAGGCCCGGGACTGAAGCTTTCTTT. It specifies CASSFSRTGRPGTEAFF. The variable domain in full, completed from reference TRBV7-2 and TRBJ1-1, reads GAGVSQSPSNKVTEKGKDVELRCDPISGHTALYWYRQSLGQGLEFLIYFQGNSAPDKSGLPSDRFSAERTGGSVSTLTIQRTQQEDSAVYLCASSFSRTGRPGTEAFFGQGTRLTVV.

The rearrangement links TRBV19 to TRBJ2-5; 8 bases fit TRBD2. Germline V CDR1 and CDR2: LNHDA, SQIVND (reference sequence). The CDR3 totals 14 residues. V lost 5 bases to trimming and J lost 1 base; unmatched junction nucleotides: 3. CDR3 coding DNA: TGTGCCAGTAGTGACGGGACTAGCCAAGAGACCCAGTACTTC. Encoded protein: CASSDGTSQETQYF.

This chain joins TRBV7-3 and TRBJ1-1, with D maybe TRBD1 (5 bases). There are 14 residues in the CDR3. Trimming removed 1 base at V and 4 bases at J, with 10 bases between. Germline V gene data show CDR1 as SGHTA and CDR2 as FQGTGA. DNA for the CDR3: TGTGCCAGCAGCTTAATGGGGCCGGGCACTGAAGCTTTCTTT. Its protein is CASSLMGPGTEAFF.

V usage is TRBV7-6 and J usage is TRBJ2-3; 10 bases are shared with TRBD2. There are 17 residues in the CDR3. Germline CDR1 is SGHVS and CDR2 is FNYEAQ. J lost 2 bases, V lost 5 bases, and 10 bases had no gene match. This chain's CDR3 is CASSTRLAGATTDTQYF. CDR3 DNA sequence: TGTGCCAGCAGCACTAGGCTAGCGGGGGCTACCACAGATACGCAGTATTTT.

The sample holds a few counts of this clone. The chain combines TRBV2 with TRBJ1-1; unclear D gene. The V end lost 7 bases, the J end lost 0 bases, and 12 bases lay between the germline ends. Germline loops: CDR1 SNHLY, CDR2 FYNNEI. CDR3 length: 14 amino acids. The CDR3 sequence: CASKDGLLNTEAFF. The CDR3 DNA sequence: TGTGCCAGCAAAGACGGACTCCTGAACACTGAAGCTTTCTTT.

The chain's CDR3 is CASSVTVAGTPYNEQFF. CDR3 sequence (DNA): TGTGCCAGCAGCGTAACCGTGGCGGGGACCCCCTACAATGAGCAGTTCTTC. The genes are TRBV4-2 and TRBJ2-1; D is possibly TRBD2 (6 bases). CDR3 size: 17 residues. CDR1 LGHNA and CDR2 YNFKEQ come from the germline V gene. Deletions cut 5 bases from V and 2 bases from J, with 19 bases between.